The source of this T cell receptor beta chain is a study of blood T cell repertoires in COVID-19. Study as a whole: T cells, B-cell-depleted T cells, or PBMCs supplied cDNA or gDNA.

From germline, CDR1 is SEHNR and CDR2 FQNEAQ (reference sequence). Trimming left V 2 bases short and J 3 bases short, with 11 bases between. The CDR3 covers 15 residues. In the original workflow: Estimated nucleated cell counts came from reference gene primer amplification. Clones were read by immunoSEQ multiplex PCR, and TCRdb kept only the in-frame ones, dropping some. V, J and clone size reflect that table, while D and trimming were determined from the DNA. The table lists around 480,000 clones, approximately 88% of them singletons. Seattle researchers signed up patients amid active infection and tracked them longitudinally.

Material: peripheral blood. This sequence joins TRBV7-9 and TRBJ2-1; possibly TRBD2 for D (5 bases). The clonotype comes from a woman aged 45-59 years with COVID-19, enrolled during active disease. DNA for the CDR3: TGTGCCAGCAGCTTATCCTACGGGGTCTACAATGAGCAGTTCTTC. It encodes CASSLSYGVYNEQFF.